This T cell receptor beta chain derives from a study of brain T cells in children with intractable seizures. Study results and caveats: HCMV serostatus was not known, and viral specificity came from CDR3 similarity only.

Trimming left V 5 bases short and J 3 bases short, with 11 bases between. Germline V gene lookup returns CDR1 SGHTA and CDR2 FQGNSA. There are 14 residues in the CDR3. Time point noted: blood from clinic visit 5 months post-surgery; TSC patient then seizure free. Sequencing was limited to surgery cases with top T cell transcript signatures in brain tissue. Patients received at least one anti-epileptic drug before surgery. With respect to this clone: Antigen: not known.

TCRdb keeps only in-frame clones here, not all; method: immunoSEQ multiplex PCR. The sample contains 340,000 or so clones, about 93% of which appear only once. This sequence originates from a boy under two years old with tuberous sclerosis and intractable seizures. The chain employs TRBV7-2 and TRBJ2-4; D gene ambiguous. The sequences come from peripheral blood, collected roughly 5 months after surgery. The CDR3 DNA reads as TGTGCCAGCAGCCTATTGAGTGTCAAAAACATTCAGTACTTC. Translated, it gives CASSLLSVKNIQYF.